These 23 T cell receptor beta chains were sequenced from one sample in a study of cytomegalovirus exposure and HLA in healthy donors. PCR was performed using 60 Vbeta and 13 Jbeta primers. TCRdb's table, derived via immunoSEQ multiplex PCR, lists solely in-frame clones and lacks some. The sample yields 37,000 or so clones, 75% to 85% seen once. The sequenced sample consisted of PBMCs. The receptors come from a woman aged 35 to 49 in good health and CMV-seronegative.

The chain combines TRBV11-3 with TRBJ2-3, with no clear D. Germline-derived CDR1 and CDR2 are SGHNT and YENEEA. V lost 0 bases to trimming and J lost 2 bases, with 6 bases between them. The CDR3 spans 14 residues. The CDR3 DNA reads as TGTGCCAGCAGCTTAGAGGCCGACACAGATACGCAGTATTTT. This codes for CASSLEADTDTQYF.

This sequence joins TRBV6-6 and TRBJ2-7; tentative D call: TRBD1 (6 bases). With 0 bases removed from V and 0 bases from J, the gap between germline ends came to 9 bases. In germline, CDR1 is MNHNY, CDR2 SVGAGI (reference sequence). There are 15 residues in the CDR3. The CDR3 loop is CASSYSGGLSYEQYF. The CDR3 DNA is TGTGCCAGCAGTTACTCTGGGGGCCTCTCCTACGAGCAGTACTTC.

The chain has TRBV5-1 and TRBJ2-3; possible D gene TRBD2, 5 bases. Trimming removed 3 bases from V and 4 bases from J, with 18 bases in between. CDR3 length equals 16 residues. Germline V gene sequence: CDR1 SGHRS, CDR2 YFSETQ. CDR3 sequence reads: CASSWSGARIADTQYF. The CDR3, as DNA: TGCGCCAGCAGCTGGAGCGGAGCACGTATCGCAGATACGCAGTATTTT.

CDR3: CSVEGFTVQETQYF. CDR3 in DNA: TGCAGCGTTGAAGGATTCACAGTCCAAGAGACCCAGTACTTC. J is TRBJ2-5 and V is TRBV29-1; D unclear. V was clipped by 1 base and J by 1 base, with 10 bases between them. CDR3 length equals 14 residues. CDR1 SQVTM and CDR2 ANQGSEA come from the germline V gene.

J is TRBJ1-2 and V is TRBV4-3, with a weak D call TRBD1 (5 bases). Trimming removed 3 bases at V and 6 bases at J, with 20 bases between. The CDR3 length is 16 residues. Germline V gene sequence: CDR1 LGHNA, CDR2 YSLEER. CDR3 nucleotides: TGCGCCAGCAGCCATGCCACCGGGCGACCCAGGGATGGCTACACCTTC. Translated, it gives CASSHATGRPRDGYTF.

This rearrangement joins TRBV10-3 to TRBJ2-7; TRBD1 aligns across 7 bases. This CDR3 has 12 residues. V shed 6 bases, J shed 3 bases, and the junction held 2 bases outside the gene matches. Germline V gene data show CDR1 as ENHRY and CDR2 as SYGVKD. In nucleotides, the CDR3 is TGTGCCATCAGCCCAGGGGGCTACGAGCAGTACTTC. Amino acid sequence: CAISPGGYEQYF.

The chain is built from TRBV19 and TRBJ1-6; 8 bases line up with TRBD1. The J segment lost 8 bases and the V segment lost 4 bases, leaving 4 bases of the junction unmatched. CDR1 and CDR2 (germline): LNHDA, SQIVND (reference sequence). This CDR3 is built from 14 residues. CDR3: CASSNQGAYSPLHF. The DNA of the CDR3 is TGTGCCAGTAGTAATCAGGGGGCTTATTCACCCCTCCACTTT. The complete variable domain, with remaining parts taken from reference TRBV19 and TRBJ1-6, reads DGGITQSPKYLFRKEGQNVTLSCEQNLNHDAMYWYRQDPGQGLRLIYYSQIVNDFQKGDIAEGYSVSREKKESFPLTVTSAQKNPTAFYLCASSNQGAYSPLHFGNGTRLTVT.

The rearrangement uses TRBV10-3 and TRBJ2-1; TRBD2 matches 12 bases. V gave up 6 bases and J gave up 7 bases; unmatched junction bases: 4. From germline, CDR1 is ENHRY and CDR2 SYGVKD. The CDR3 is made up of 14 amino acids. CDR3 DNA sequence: TGTGCCATCAGCGGACTAGCGGGGATGAATGAGCAGTTCTTC. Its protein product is CAISGLAGMNEQFF.

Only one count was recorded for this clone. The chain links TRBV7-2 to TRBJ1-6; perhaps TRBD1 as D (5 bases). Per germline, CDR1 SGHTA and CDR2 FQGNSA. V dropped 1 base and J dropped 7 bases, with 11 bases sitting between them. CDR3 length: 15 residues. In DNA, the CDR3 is TGTGCCAGCAGCTTAGAGGTGCAGGGAAATTCACCCCTCCACTTT. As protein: CASSLEVQGNSPLHF.

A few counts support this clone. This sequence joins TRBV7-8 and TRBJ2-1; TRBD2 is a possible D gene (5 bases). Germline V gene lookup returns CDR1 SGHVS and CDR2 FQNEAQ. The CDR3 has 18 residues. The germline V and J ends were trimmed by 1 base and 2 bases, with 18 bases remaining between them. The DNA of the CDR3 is TGTGCCAGCAGCTTAGTAAGAGCGGTCGGGAACCCCTACAATGAGCAGTTCTTC. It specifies CASSLVRAVGNPYNEQFF.

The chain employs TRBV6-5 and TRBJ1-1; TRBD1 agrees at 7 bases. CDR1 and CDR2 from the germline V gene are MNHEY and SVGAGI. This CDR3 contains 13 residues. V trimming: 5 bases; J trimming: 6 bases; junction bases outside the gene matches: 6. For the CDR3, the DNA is TGTGCCAGCAGTCCGACAGGGTGGGCTGAAGCTTTCTTT. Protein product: CASSPTGWAEAFF.

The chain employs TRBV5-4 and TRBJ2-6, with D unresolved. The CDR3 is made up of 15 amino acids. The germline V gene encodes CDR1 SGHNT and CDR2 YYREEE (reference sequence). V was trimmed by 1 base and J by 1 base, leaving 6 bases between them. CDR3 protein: CASSLPGSGANVLTF. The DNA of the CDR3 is TGTGCCAGCAGCTTGCCCGGGTCTGGGGCCAACGTCCTGACTTTC.

The CDR3 loop is CASSLTFRGDTGELFF. CDR3 coding DNA: TGTGCCAGCAGCTTAACATTCCGGGGGGACACCGGGGAGCTGTTTTTT. The chain recombines TRBV7-3 with TRBJ2-2, with 7 nucleotides matching TRBD2. Germline CDR1 and CDR2: SGHTA and FQGTGA. This CDR3 comprises 16 residues. With V trimmed by 0 bases and J by 3 bases, 4 bases remained unmatched.

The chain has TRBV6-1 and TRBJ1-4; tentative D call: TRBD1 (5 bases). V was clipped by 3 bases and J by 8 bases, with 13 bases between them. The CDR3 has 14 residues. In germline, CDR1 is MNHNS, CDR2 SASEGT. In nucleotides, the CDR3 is TGTGCCAGCAGTGAGTGGGGCCCTGAAGAAAAACTGTTTTTT. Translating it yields CASSEWGPEEKLFF.

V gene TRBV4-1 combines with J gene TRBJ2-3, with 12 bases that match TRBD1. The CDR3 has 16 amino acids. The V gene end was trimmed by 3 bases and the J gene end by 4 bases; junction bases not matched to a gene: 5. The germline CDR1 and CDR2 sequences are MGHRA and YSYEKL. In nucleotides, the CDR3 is TGCGCCAGCAGCCAGTGGGACAGGGGGCAAGCAGATACGCAGTATTTT. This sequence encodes CASSQWDRGQADTQYF.

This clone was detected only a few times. CDR3 in amino acids: CASSLAGVRSNQPQHF. The CDR3 DNA reads as TGTGCCAGCAGCTTAGCAGGGGTGAGGAGCAATCAGCCCCAGCATTTT. The chain employs TRBV7-2 and TRBJ1-5, with D maybe TRBD1 (5 bases). The CDR3 totals 16 residues. Trimming cost V 0 bases and J 1 base, with 10 bases left between them. Germline CDR1 reads SGHTA; CDR2 reads FQGNSA.

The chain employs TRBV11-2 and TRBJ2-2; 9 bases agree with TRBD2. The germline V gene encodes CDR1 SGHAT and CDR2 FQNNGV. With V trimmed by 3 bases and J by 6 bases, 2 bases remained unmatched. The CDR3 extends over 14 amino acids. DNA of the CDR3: TGTGCCAGCAGCTTCGCGGGGGGGCCCGGGGAGCTGTTTTTT. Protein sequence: CASSFAGGPGELFF.

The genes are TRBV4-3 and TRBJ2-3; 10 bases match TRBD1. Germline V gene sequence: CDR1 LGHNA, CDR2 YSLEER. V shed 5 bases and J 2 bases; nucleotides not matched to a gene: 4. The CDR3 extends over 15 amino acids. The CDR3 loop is CASSSGTGVTDTQYF. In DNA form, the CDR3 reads TGCGCCAGCAGCTCAGGGACAGGGGTCACAGATACGCAGTATTTT.

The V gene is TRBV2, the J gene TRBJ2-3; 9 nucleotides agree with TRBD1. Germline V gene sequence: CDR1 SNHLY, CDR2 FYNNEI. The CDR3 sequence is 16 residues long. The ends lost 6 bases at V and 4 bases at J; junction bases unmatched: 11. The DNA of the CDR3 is TGTGCCAGCAGGGCAGACAGGGGGTTTGGTGCAGATACGCAGTATTTT. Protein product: CASRADRGFGADTQYF.

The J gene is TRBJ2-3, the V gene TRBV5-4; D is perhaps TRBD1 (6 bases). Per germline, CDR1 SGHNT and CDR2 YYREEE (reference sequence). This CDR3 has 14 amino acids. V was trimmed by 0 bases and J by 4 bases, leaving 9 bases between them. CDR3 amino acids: CASSLVRGPDTQYF. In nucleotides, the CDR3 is TGTGCCAGCAGCTTGGTCAGGGGTCCAGATACGCAGTATTTT.

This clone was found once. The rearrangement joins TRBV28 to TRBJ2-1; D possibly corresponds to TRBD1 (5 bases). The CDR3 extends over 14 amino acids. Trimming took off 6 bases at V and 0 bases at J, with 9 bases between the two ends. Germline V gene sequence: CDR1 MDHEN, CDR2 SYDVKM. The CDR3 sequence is CASRGQPSYNEQFF. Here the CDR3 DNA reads TGTGCCAGCAGAGGACAACCCTCCTACAATGAGCAGTTCTTC.

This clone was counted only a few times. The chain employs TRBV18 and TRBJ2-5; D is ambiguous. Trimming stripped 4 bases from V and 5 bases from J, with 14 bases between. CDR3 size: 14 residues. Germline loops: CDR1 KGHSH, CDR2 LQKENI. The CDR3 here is CASSQPAYRETQYF. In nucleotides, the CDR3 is TGTGCCAGCTCACAACCGGCATACCGCGAGACCCAGTACTTC. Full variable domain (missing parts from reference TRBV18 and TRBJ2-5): NAGVMQNPRHLVRRRGQEARLRCSPMKGHSHVYWYRQLPEEGLKFMVYLQKENIIDESGMPKERFSAEFPKEGPSILRIQQVVRGDSAAYFCASSQPAYRETQYFGPGTRLLVL.

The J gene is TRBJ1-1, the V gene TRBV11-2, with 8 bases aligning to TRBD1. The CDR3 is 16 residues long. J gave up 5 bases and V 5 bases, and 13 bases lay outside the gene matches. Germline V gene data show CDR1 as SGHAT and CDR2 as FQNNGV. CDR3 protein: CASSEPGQERGTEAFF. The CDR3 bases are TGTGCCAGCAGCGAACCGGGACAGGAACGGGGGACTGAAGCTTTCTTT. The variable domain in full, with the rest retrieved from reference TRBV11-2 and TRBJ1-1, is EAGVAQSPRYKIIEKRQSVAFWCNPISGHATLYWYQQILGQGPKLLIQFQNNGVVDDSQLPKDRFSAERLKGVDSTLKIQPAKLEDSAVYLCASSEPGQERGTEAFFGQGTRLTVV.